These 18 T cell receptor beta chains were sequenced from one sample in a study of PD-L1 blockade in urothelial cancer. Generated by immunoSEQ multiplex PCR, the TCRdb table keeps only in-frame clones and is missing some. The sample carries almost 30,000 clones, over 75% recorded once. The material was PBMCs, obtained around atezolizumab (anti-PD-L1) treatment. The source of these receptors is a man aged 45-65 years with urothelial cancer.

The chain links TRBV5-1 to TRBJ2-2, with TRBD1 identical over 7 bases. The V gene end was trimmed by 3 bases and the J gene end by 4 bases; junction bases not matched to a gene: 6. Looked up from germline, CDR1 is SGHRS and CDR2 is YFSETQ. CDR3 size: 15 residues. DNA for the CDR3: TGCGCCAGCAGCTCCACCCCAGGGGGCACCGGGGAGCTGTTTTTT. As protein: CASSSTPGGTGELFF. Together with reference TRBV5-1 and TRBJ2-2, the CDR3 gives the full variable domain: KAGVTQTPRYLIKTRGQQVTLSCSPISGHRSVSWYQQTPGQGLQFLFEYFSETQRNKGNFPGRFSGRQFSNSRSEMNVSTLELGDSALYLCASSSTPGGTGELFFGEGSRLTVL.

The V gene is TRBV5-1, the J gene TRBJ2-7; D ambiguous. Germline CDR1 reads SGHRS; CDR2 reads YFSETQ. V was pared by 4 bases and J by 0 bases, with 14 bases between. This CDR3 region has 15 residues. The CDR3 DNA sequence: TGCGCCAGCAGCATATCGGCCAGCGTCTCCTACGAGCAGTACTTC. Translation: CASSISASVSYEQYF.

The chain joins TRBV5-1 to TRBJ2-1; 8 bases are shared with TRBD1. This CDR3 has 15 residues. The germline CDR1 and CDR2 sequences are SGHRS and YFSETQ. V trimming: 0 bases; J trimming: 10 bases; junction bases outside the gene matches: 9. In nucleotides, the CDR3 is TGCGCCAGCAGCTTGGGGGACAGGTGGGGTGGGGAGCAGTTCTTC. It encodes CASSLGDRWGGEQFF.

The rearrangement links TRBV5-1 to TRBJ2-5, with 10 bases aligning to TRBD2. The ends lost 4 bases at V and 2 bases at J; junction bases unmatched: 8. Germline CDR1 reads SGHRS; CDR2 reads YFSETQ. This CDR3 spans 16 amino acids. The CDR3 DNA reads TGCGCCAGCAGCGAAAGACTAGCGGGCTTTCAAGAGACCCAGTACTTC. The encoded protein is CASSERLAGFQETQYF.

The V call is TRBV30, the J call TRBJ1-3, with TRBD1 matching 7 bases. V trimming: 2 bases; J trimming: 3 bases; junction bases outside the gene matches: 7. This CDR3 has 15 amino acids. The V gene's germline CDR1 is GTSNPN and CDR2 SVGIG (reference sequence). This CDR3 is CAWSRDSGSGNTIYF. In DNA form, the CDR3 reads TGTGCCTGGAGTCGGGACAGTGGGAGTGGAAACACCATATATTTT. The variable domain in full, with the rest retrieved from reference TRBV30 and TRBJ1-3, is SQTIHQWPATLVQPVGSPLSLECTVEGTSNPNLYWYRQAAGRGLQLLFYSVGIGQISSEVPQNLSASRPQDRQFILSSKKLLLSDSGFYLCAWSRDSGSGNTIYFGEGSWLTVV.

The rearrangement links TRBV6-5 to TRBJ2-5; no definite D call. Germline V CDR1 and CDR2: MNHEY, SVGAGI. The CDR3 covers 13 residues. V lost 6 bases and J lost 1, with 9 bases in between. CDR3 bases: TGTGCCAGCAGCCAGGTTTTCCAAGAGACCCAGTACTTC. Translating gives CASSQVFQETQYF.

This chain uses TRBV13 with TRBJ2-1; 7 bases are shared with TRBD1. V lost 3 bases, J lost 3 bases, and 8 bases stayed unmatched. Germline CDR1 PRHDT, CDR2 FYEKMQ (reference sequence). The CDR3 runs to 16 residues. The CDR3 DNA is TGTGCCAGCAGCTTTTTAGGGGGCGACCTCTACAATGAGCAGTTCTTC. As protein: CASSFLGGDLYNEQFF.

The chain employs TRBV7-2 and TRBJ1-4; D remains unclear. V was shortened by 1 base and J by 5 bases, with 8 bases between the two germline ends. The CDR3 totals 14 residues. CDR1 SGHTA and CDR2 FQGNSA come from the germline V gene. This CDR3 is CASSLVQANEKLFF. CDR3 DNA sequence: TGTGCCAGCAGCTTAGTCCAGGCCAATGAAAAACTGTTTTTT.

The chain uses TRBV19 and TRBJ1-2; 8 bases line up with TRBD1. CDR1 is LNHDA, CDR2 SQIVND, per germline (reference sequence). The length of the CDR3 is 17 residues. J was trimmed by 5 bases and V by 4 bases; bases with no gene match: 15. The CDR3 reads CASSTPRTGLSRYGYTF. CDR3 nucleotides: TGTGCCAGTAGTACCCCTCGGACAGGGTTGTCCCGATATGGCTACACCTTC. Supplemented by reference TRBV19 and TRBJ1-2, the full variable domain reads DGGITQSPKYLFRKEGQNVTLSCEQNLNHDAMYWYRQDPGQGLRLIYYSQIVNDFQKGDIAEGYSVSREKKESFPLTVTSAQKNPTAFYLCASSTPRTGLSRYGYTFGSGTRLTVV.

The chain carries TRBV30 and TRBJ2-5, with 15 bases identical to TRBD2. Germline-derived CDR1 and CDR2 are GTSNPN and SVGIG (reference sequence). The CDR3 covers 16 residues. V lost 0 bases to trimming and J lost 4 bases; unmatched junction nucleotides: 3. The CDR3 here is CAWSVGLAGGGETQYF. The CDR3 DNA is TGTGCCTGGAGTGTAGGACTAGCGGGAGGGGGAGAGACCCAGTACTTC.

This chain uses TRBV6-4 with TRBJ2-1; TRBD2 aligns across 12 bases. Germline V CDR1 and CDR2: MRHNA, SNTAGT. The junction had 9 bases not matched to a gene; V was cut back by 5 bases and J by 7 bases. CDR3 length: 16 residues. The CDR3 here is CASSPGSSGGANEQFF. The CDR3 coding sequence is TGTGCCAGCAGTCCCGGCTCTAGCGGGGGGGCAAATGAGCAGTTCTTC.

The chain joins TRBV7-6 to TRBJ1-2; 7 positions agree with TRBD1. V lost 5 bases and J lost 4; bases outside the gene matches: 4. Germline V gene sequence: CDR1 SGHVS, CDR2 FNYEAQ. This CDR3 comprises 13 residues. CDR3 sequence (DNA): TGTGCCAGCAGCCCGGACAGGAGCTATGGCTACACCTTC. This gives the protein CASSPDRSYGYTF.

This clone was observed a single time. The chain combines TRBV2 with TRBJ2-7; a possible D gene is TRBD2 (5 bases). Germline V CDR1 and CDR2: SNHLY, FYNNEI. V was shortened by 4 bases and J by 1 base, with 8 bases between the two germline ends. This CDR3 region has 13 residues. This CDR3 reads CASSGRTSYEQYF. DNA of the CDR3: TGTGCCAGCAGTGGACGGACTTCCTACGAGCAGTACTTC. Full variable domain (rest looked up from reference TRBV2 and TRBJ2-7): EPEVTQTPSHQVTQMGQEVILRCVPISNHLYFYWYRQILGQKVEFLVSFYNNEISEKSEIFDDQFSVERPDGSNFTLKIRSTKLEDSAMYFCASSGRTSYEQYFGPGTRLTVT.

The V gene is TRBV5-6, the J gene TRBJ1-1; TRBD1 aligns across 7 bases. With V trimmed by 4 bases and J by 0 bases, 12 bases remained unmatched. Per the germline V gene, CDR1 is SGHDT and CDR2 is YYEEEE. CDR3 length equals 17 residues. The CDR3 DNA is TGTGCCAGCAGCCCCCGGAGGGGGCCCCCCTTGAACACTGAAGCTTTCTTT. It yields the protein CASSPRRGPPLNTEAFF.

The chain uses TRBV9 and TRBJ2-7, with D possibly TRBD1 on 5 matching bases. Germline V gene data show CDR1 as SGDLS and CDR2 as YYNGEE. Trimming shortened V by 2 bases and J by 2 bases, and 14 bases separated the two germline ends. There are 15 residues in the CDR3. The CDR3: CASSVQGTAPYEQYF. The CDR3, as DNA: TGTGCCAGCAGCGTTCAGGGTACCGCACCCTACGAGCAGTACTTC.

CDR3 nucleotides: TGTGCCAGCAGCTTAGCGGAGGCTAGCGGGAGGGAGACCCAGTACTTC. Its translation is CASSLAEASGRETQYF. This chain joins TRBV7-7 and TRBJ2-5, with TRBD2 matching over 11 bases. J was trimmed by 5 bases and V by 0 bases; bases with no gene match: 5. Per the germline V gene, CDR1 is SSHAT and CDR2 is FNYEAQ (reference sequence). This CDR3 spans 16 amino acids.

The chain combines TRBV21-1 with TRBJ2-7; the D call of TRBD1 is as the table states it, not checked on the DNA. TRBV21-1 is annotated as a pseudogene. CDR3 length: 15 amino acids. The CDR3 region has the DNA TGTGCCAGCAGCAAAGATTCCGGGACAGGGGACGAGCAGTACTTC. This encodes CASSKDSGTGDEQYF.

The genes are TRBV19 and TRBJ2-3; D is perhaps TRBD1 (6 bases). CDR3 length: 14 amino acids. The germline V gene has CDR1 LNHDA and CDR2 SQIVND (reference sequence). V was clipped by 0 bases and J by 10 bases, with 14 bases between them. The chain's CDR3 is CASSIEARGTAQYF. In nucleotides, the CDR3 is TGTGCCAGTAGTATAGAAGCCAGGGGTACAGCGCAGTATTTT.